The 3 T cell receptor beta chains given below trace back to one sample, sequenced in a study of T cell repertoires in cytomegalovirus infection. Each CDR3 protein is one row after TCRdb ran MiXCR on the reads. Seen here are about 360,000 distinct CDR3 sequences, less than 20% observed once, and the top ten hold approximately 10%. Sequenced: PBMCs. The receptors come from a human donor in good health (CMV status not recorded). Some clones in this sample may be carry-over from other donors' samples.

The sample holds a few counts of this clonotype. The rearrangement links TRBV20-1 to TRBJ2-3; no firm D call. Trimming pared 0 bases from V and 6 bases from J, leaving 16 bases between. This CDR3 is built from 15 residues. Germline CDR1 is DFQATT and CDR2 is SNEGSKA (reference sequence). This CDR3 is CSARDRGSPADTQYF. The CDR3 nucleotides read TGCAGTGCTAGAGATCGAGGTAGCCCCGCGGATACGCAGTATTTT.

This clonotype was observed at least ten times. The CDR3 region is CASSEALQLNVLTF. The DNA for the CDR3 is TGTGCCAGCAGTGAAGCGCTCCAACTCAACGTCCTGACTTTC. The V and J genes are TRBV6-1 and TRBJ2-6; D is ambiguous. V lost 0 bases and J lost 9, with 9 bases in between. The length of the CDR3 is 14 residues. Germline V lookup: CDR1 MNHNS, CDR2 SASEGT.

This clonotype was detected only a few times. CDR3 loop: CASSRAGDGYTF. The CDR3 nucleotides are TGTGCCAGCAGCCGAGCAGGGGATGGCTACACCTTC. This chain joins TRBV11-2 and TRBJ1-2, with a tentative D call TRBD1 (6 bases). CDR3 length: 12 amino acids. Trimming shortened V by 5 bases and J by 6 bases, and 10 bases separated the two germline ends. Germline loops: CDR1 SGHAT, CDR2 FQNNGV.